This TCR beta chain appears in the sequencing data of a study of blood T cell repertoires in COVID-19. This table comes from immunoSEQ multiplex PCR, and its TCRdb copy is limited to in-frame clones, with some not included. The sample has around 47,000 clones, about 81% seen once. Germline CDR1 and CDR2: LNHDA and SQIVND (reference sequence). CDR3 size: 15 residues. Germline trimming cut 5 bases from V and 7 bases from J; bases unmatched to any gene: 13. This clone showed up just a few times. V and J are TRBV19 and TRBJ1-2, with TRBD1 matching over 7 bases. Source material: peripheral blood. This sequence originates from a woman over 75 with COVID-19, enrolled during active disease. The CDR3 spells CASSLGQVFLPGYTF. DNA for the CDR3: TGTGCCAGTAGTTTAGGACAGGTTTTTTTGCCTGGCTACACCTTC.